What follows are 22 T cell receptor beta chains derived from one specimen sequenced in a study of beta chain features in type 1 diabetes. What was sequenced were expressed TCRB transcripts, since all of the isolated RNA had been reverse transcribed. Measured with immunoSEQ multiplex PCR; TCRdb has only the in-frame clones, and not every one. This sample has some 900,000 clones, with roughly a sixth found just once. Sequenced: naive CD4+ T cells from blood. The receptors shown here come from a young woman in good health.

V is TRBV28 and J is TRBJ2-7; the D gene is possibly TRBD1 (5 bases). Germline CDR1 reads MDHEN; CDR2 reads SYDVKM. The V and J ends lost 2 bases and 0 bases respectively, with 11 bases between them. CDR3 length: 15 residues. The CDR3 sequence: CASSLRQMSSYEQYF. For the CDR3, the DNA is TGTGCCAGCAGTTTAAGACAGATGAGCTCCTACGAGCAGTACTTC.

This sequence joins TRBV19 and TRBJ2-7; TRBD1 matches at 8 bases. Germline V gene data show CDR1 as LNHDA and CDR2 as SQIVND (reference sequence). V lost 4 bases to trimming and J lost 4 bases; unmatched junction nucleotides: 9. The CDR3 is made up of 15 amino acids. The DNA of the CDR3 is TGTGCCAGTAGTACAGGGGGCGGAGATTCGTACGAGCAGTACTTC. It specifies CASSTGGGDSYEQYF.

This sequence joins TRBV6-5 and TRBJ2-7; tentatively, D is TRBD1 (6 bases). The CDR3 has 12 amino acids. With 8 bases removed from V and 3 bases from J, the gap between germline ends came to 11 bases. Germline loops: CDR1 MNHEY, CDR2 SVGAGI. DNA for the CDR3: TGTGCCAGCGGCAGGGGTCTCTACGAGCAGTACTTC. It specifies CASGRGLYEQYF.

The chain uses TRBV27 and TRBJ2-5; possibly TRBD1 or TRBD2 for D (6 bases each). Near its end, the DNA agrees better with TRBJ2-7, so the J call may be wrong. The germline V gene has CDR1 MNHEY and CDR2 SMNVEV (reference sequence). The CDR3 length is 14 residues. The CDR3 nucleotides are TGTGCCAGCAGTTCGACGGGGGCGCTCTACGAGCAGTACTTC. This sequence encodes CASSSTGALYEQYF.

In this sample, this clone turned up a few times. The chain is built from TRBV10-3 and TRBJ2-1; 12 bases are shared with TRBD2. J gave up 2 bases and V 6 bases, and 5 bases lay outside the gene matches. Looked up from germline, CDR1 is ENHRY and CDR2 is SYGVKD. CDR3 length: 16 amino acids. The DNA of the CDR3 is TGTGCCATCAGCGAGGCTAGCGGGAGGGCCTACAATGAGCAGTTCTTC. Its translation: CAISEASGRAYNEQFF.

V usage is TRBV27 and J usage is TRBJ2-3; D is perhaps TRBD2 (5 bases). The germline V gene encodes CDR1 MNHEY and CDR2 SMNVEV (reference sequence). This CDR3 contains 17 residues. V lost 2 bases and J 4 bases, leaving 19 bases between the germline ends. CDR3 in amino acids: CASSLGGGLAEADTQYF. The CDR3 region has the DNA TGTGCCAGCAGTTTAGGAGGTGGGCTAGCCGAAGCAGATACGCAGTATTTT.

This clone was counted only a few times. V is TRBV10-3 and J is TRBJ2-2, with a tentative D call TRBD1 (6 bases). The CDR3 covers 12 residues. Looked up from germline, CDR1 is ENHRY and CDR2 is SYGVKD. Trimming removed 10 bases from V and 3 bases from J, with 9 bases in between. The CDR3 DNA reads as TGTGCCACAAACAGGGACACCGGGGAGCTGTTTTTT. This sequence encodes CATNRDTGELFF.

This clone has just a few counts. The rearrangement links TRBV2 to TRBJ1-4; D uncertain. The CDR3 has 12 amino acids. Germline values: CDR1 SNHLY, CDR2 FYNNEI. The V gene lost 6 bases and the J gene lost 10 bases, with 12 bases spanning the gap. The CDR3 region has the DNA TGTGCCAGCAGGTTTAGTGCGGGAAAACTGTTTTTT. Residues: CASRFSAGKLFF.

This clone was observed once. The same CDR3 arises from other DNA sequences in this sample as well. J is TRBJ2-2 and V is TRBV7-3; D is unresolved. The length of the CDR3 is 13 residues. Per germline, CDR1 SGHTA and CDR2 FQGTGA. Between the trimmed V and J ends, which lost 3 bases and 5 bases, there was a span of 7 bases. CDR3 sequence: CASSLAGTGELFF. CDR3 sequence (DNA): TGTGCCAGCAGCTTGGCCGGAACCGGGGAGCTGTTTTTT. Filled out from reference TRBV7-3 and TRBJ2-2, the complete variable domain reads GAGVSQTPSNKVTEKGKYVELRCDPISGHTALYWYRQSLGQGPEFLIYFQGTGAADDSGLPNDRFFAVRPEGSVSTLKIQRTERGDSAVYLCASSLAGTGELFFGEGSRLTVL.

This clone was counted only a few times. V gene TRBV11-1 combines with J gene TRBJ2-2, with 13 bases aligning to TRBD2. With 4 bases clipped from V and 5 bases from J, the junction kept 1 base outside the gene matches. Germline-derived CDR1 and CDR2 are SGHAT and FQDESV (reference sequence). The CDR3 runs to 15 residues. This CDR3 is CASSSTSGRTGELFF. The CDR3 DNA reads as TGTGCCAGCAGCTCGACTAGCGGGAGGACCGGGGAGCTGTTTTTT.

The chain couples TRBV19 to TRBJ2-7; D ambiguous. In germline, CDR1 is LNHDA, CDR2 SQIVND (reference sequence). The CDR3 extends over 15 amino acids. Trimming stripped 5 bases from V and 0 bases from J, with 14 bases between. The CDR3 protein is CASSRRYGDSYEQYF. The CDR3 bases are TGTGCCAGTAGTCGACGGTACGGAGACTCCTACGAGCAGTACTTC.

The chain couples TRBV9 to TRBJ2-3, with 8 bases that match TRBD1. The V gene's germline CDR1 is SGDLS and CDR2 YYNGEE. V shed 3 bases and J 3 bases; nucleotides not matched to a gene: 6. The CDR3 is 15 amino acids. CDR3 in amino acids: CASSARQGTTDTQYF. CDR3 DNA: TGTGCCAGCAGCGCTCGACAGGGGACGACAGATACGCAGTATTTT.

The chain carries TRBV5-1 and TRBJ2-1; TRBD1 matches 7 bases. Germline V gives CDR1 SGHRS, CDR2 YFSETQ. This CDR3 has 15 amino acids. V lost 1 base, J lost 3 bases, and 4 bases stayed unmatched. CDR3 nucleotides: TGCGCCAGCAGCTTGAGGACAGGTGTCTACAATGAGCAGTTCTTC. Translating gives CASSLRTGVYNEQFF.

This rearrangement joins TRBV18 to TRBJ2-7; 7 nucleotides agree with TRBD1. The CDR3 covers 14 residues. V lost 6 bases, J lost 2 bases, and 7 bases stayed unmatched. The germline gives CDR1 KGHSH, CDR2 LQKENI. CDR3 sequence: CASSRIGTAYEQYF. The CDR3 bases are TGTGCCAGCTCGCGGATCGGGACAGCCTACGAGCAGTACTTC.

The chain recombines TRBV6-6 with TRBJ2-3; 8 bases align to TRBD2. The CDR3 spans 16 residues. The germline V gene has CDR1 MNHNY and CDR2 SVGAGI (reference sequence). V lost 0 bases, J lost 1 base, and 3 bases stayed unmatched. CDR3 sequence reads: CASSYSSGSGTDTQYF. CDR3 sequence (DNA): TGTGCCAGCAGTTACTCAAGCGGGAGCGGCACAGATACGCAGTATTTT.

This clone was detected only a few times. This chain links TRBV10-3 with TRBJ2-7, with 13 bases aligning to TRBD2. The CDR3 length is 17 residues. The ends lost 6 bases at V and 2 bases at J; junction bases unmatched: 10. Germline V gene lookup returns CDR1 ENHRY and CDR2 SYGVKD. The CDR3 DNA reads TGTGCCATCAGCTCCTGGACTAGCGGGAGTGCGGCCTACGAGCAGTACTTC. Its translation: CAISSWTSGSAAYEQYF.

CDR3 in amino acids: CASKTSTYTRYEQYF. The CDR3 DNA reads TGTGCCAGCAAGACTAGCACCTATACTAGATACGAGCAGTACTTC. The chain recombines TRBV5-6 with TRBJ2-7; the match to TRBD2 covers 7 bases. V shed 6 bases, J shed 4 bases, and the junction held 13 bases outside the gene matches. The CDR3 runs to 15 residues. Germline V CDR1 and CDR2: SGHDT, YYEEEE. Complete variable domain (other parts from reference TRBV5-6 and TRBJ2-7): DAGVTQSPTHLIKTRGQQVTLRCSPKSGHDTVSWYQQALGQGPQFIFQYYEEEERQRGNFPDRFSGHQFPNYSSELNVNALLLGDSALYLCASKTSTYTRYEQYFGPGTRLTVT.

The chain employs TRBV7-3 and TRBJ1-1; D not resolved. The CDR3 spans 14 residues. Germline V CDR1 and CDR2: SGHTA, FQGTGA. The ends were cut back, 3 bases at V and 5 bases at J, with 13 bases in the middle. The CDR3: CASSLLGSGTEAFF. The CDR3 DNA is TGTGCCAGCAGCTTGTTGGGGTCGGGAACTGAAGCTTTCTTT.

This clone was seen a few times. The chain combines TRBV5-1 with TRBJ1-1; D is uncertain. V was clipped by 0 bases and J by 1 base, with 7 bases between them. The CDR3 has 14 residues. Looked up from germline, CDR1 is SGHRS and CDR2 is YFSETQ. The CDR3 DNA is TGCGCCAGCAGCTTGGGACCTCAGAACACTGAAGCTTTCTTT. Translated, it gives CASSLGPQNTEAFF.

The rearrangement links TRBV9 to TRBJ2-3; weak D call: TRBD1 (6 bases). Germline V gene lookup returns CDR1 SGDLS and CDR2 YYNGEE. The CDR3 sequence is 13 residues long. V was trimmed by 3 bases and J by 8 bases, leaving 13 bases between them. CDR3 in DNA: TGTGCCAGCAGCGCCCAGGGGCCCACTACGCAGTATTTT. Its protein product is CASSAQGPTTQYF.

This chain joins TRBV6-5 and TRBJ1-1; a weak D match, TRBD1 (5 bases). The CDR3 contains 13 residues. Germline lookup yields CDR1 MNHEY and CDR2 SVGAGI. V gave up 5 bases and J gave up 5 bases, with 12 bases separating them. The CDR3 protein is CASSSGGWTEAFF. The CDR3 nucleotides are TGTGCCAGCAGTAGTGGGGGGTGGACTGAAGCTTTCTTT.

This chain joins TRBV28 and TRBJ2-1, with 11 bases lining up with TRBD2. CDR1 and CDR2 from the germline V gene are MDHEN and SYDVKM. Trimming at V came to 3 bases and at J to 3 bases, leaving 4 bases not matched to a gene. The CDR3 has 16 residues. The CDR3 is CASSFSGTSGYNEQFF. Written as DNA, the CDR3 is TGTGCCAGCAGTTTCTCTGGGACTAGCGGCTACAATGAGCAGTTCTTC.